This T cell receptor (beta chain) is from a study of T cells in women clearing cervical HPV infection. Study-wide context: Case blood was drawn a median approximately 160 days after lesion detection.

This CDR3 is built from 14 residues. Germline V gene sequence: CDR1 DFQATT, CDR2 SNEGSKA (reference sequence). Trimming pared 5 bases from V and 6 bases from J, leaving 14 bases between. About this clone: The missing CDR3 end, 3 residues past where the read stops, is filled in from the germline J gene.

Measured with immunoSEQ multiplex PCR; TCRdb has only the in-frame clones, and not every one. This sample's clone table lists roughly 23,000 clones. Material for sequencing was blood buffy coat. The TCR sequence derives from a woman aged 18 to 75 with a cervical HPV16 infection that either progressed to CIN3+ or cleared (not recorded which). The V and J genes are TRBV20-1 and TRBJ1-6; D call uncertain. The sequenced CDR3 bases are TGCAGTGCTCCTCACAACCGGGGTAATTCACCC. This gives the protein CSAPHNRGNSP. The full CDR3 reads CSAPHNRGNSPLHF.